The present T cell receptor (beta chain) was sequenced within a study of cytomegalovirus exposure and HLA in healthy donors. Study information: Genetic ancestry analysis placed over 65% of the roughly 400 donors that were genotyped in the Caucasian-associated cluster.

In the PCR, 60 Vbeta and 13 Jbeta primers were used. Profiling relied on immunoSEQ multiplex PCR, and the TCRdb table lists in-frame clones only, not all of them. The table records about 130,000 clones, about four fifths of them present only once. Donors in the study were healthy people who gave bone marrow. This donor's record omits CMV serostatus. The V gene's germline CDR1 is MDHEN and CDR2 SYDVKM. The CDR3 is 16 amino acids. The V gene end was trimmed by 0 bases and the J gene end by 4 bases; junction bases not matched to a gene: 7. The source material was PBMCs. This receptor was obtained from a man younger than 40 in good health. V gene TRBV28 combines with J gene TRBJ2-7; TRBD2 agrees at 9 bases. CDR3 in DNA: TGTGCCAGCAGTTTATGGGGGCGGGAGGGCCGGTACGAGCAGTACTTC. It specifies CASSLWGREGRYEQYF. Full variable domain (rest looked up from reference TRBV28 and TRBJ2-7): DVKVTQSSRYLVKRTGEKVFLECVQDMDHENMFWYRQDPGLGLRLIYFSYDVKMKEKGDIPEGYSVSREKKERFSLILESASTNQTSMYLCASSLWGREGRYEQYFGPGTRLTVT.